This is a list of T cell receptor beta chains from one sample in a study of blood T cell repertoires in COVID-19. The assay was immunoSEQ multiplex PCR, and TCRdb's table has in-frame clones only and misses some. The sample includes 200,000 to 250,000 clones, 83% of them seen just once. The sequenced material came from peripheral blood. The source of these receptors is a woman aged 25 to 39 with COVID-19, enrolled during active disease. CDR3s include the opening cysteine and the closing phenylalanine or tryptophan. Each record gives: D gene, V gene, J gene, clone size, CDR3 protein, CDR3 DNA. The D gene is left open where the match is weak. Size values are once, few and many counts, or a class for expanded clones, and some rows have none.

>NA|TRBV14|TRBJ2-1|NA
CASSQTTRELFF
TGTGCCAGCAGCCAAACTACTAGGGAGCTGTTCTTC
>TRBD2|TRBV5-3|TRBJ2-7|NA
CARSVELGLAVYEQYF
TGTGCCAGAAGCGTGGAATTGGGACTAGCGGTTTACGAGCAGTACTTC
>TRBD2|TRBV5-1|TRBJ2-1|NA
CASSPSGTSNDEQFF
TGCGCCAGCAGCCCATCCGGGACTAGTAATGATGAGCAGTTCTTC
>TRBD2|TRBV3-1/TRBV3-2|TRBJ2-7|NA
CASSQDVATSGLSSYEQYF
TGTGCCAGCAGCCAAGATGTCGCGACTAGCGGGCTCAGCTCCTACGAGCAGTACTTC
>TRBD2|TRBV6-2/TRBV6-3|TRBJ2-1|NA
CASSQRGDLNEQFF
TGTGCCAGCAGCCAGCGGGGGGATTTGAATGAGCAGTTCTTC
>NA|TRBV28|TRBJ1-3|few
CASRQGGSGNTIYF
TGTGCCAGCAGACAGGGAGGGTCTGGAAACACCATATATTTT
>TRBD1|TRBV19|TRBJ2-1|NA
CASSISTGGYNEQFF
TGTGCCAGTAGTATATCAACAGGGGGTTACAATGAGCAGTTCTTC
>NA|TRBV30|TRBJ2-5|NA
CAWSVGLQETQYF
TGTGCCTGGAGTGTAGGACTACAAGAGACCCAGTACTTC
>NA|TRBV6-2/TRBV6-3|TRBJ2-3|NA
CASSSPVGAPTDTQYF
TGTGCCAGCAGTTCCCCAGTTGGAGCACCCACAGATACGCAGTATTTT
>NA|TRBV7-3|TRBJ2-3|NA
CASSVPRRDTQYF
TGTGCCAGCAGCGTACCTAGGCGAGATACGCAGTATTTT
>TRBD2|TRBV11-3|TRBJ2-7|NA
CASSLGLAGAGEQYF
TGTGCCAGCAGCTTAGGCCTAGCGGGAGCGGGAGAGCAGTACTTC
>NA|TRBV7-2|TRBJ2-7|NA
CASSLVRTQQYF
TGTGCCAGCAGCTTAGTTCGTACTCAGCAGTACTTC
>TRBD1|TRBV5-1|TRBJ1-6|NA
CASSLTGNNSPLHF
TGCGCCAGCAGTTTGACAGGGAATAATTCACCCCTCCACTTT
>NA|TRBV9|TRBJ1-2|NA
CASSVAGYGYTF
TGTGCCAGCAGCGTAGCAGGGTATGGCTACACCTTC
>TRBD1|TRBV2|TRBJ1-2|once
CASSEGRGRDWGYTF
TGTGCCAGCAGTGAAGGGAGGGGGCGCGATTGGGGCTACACCTTC
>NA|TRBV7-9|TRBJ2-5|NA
CASIGDLPETQYF
TGTGCCAGCATAGGGGATCTGCCAGAGACCCAGTACTTC
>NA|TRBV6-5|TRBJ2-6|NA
CASSLDSSGANVLTF
TGTGCCAGCAGTCTTGACAGCTCTGGGGCCAACGTCCTGACTTTC
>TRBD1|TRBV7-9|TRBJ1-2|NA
CASSLATGGGYTF
TGTGCCAGCAGCTTAGCTACAGGGGGTGGCTACACCTTC
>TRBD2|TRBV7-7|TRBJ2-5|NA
CASSFRTSGRAGETQYF
TGTGCCAGCAGCTTCCGAACTAGCGGGAGGGCCGGAGAGACCCAGTACTTC
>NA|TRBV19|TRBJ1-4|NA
CASSIVATNEKLFF
TGTGCCAGTAGTATCGTCGCAACTAATGAAAAACTGTTTTTT
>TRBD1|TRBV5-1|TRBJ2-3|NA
CASSSGQSRRYTDTQYF
TGCGCCAGCAGCTCGGGACAGTCTCGACGATACACAGATACGCAGTATTTT
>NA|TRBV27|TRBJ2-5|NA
CASTPDRRFAETQYF
TGTGCCAGCACTCCCGACAGGCGGTTCGCAGAGACCCAGTACTTC
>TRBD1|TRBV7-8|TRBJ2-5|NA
CASSRQGIGETQYF
TGTGCCAGCAGTCGACAGGGTATAGGAGAGACCCAGTACTTC
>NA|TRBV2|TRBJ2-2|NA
CASTQDRSNTGELFF
TGTGCCAGCACCCAAGACAGGTCGAACACCGGGGAGCTGTTTTTT
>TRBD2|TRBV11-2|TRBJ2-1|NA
CASSSPGTSGGRGEQFF
TGTGCCAGCAGCTCCCCCGGGACTAGCGGGGGAAGGGGTGAGCAGTTCTTC
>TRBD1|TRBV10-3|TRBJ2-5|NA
CAISGGQGNQETQYF
TGTGCCATCAGTGGGGGACAGGGGAACCAAGAGACCCAGTACTTC
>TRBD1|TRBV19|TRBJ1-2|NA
CASSTRQGRLANYGYTF
TGTGCCAGTAGTACGCGACAGGGACGACTAGCTAACTATGGCTACACCTTC
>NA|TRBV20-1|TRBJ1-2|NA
CSAKQTYGYTF
TGCAGTGCTAAACAGACCTATGGCTACACCTTC
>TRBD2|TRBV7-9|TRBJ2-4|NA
CASSLLLAGGPAKNIQYF
TGTGCCAGCAGCTTATTACTAGCGGGGGGGCCGGCCAAAAACATTCAGTACTTC
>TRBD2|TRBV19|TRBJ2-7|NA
CASRDKAGGRYEQYF
TGTGCCAGTAGGGACAAAGCGGGAGGGCGGTACGAGCAGTACTTC
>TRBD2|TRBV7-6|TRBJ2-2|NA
CASSPPPLGGAYGELFF
TGTGCCAGCAGCCCGCCTCCTCTCGGGGGGGCCTACGGGGAGCTGTTTTTT
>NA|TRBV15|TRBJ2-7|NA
CATSVGSSNSYEQYF
TGTGCCACCAGTGTGGGCAGTTCTAACTCCTACGAGCAGTACTTC
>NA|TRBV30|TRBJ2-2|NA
CAWSVRVGRGTGELFF
TGTGCCTGGAGTGTACGGGTGGGCCGGGGGACCGGGGAGCTGTTTTTT
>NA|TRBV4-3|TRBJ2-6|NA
CASSQVGAQSSGANVLTF
TGCGCCAGCAGCCAAGTGGGGGCGCAAAGCTCTGGGGCCAACGTCCTGACTTTC
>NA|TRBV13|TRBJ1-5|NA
CASSSGLLSGPQHF
TGTGCCAGCAGCTCCGGACTGTTATCAGGCCCCCAGCATTTT
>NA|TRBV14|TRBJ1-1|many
CASSLTGNTEAFF
TGTGCCAGCAGCCTCACAGGGAACACTGAAGCTTTCTTT
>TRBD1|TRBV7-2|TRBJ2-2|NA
CASSLRQGARTGELFF
TGTGCCAGCAGTTTGAGACAGGGGGCGCGGACCGGGGAGCTGTTTTTT
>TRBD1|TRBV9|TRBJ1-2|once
CASSGGQGNYGYTF
TGTGCCAGCAGCGGAGGACAGGGGAACTATGGCTACACCTTC
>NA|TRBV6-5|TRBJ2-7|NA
CASISGTHPYEQYF
TGTGCCAGTATATCCGGGACACATCCCTACGAGCAGTACTTC
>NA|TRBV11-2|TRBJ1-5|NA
CASSLERGSNQPQHF
TGTGCCAGCAGCTTAGAACGGGGGAGCAATCAGCCCCAGCATTTT
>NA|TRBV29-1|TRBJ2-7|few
CSVAHSNSRDTYEQYF
TGCAGCGTTGCCCATTCAAACTCCCGGGACACCTACGAGCAGTACTTC